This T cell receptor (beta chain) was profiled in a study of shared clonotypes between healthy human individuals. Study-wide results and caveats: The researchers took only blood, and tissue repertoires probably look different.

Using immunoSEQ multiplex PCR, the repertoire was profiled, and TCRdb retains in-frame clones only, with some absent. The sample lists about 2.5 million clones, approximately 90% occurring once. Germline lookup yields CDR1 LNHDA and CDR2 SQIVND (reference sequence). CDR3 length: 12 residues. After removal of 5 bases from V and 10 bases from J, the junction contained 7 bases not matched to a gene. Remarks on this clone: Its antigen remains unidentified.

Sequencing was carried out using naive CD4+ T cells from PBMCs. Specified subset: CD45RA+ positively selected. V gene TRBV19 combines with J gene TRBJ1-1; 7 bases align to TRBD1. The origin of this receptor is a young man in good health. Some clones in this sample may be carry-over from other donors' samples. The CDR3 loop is CASSPDRDRAFF. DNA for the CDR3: TGTGCCAGTAGTCCAGACAGGGATAGAGCTTTCTTT.